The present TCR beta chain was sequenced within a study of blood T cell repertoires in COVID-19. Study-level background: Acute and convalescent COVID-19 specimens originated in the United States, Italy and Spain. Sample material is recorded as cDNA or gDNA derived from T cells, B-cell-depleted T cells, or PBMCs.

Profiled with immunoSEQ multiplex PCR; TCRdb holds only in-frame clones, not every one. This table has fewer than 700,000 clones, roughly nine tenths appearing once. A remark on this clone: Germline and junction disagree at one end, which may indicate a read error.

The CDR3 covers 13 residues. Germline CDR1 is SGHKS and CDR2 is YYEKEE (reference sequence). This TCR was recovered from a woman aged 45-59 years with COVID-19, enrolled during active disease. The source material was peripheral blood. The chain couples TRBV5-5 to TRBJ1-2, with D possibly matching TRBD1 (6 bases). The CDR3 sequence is CASSLETKGVEQF. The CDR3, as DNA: TGTGCCAGCAGCTTGGAGACCAAGGGGGTGGAGCAGTTC.